This TCR beta chain was sequenced for a study of shared clonotypes between healthy human individuals. This CDR3 has 11 residues. V lost 6 bases to trimming and J lost 8 bases, with 10 bases between them. CDR1 and CDR2 (germline): SGHTA, FQGNSA. About 30,000 T cell genomes, or approximately 190 ng DNA, went into the sorted-subset replicate PCRs. Produced via immunoSEQ multiplex PCR; TCRdb's table is partial and in-frame only. The sample has about 1.1 million clones, about four fifths seen once. This TCR was recovered from a man aged 18 to 29 in good health. Some clones in this sample may be carry-over from other donors' samples. The rearrangement uses TRBV7-2 and TRBJ1-2, with D uncertain. The sequenced material came from memory CD4+ T cells from PBMCs. The subset here: CD45RA-negative fraction. The CDR3 sequence: CASSFTRGYTF. In nucleotides, the CDR3 is TGTGCCAGCAGTTTCACGAGGGGCTACACCTTC.